These T cell receptor beta chains were read from a single sample in a study of shared clonotypes between healthy human individuals. Generated by immunoSEQ multiplex PCR, the TCRdb table keeps only in-frame clones and is missing some. The sample holds 550,000 to 800,000 clones, approximately 79% seen once. Sequencing input: memory CD4+ T cells sorted from blood. The receptors originated from a young woman in good health. Both conserved end residues are part of each CDR3. A D gene is named only where the DNA matches it firmly. The size field is filled for only some rows; it gives once, few, many or a size class.

V: TRBV19; size: NA; J: TRBJ2-1; D: TRBD2; DNA: TGTGCCAGTAGTGGAAGACTAGCGGGACAGTACAATGAGCAGTTCTTC; CDR3: CASSGRLAGQYNEQFF
V: TRBV28; size: NA; J: TRBJ1-1; D: TRBD1; DNA: TGTGCCAGCAGACTACAGGGGGCAGCCACTGAAGCTTTCTTT; CDR3: CASRLQGAATEAFF
V: TRBV5-4; size: NA; J: TRBJ2-7; D: TRBD1; DNA: TGTGCCAGCAGCTGGTCGGGACAGGGGACGACCTACGAGCAGTACTTC; CDR3: CASSWSGQGTTYEQYF
V: TRBV29-1; size: NA; J: TRBJ2-3; D: NA; DNA: TGCAGCGTCTCTGCAGGGAGCACAGATACGCAGTATTTT; CDR3: CSVSAGSTDTQYF
V: TRBV14; size: NA; J: TRBJ1-2; D: TRBD1; DNA: TGTGCCAGCAGCCAGGACAGGGCCTATGGCTACACCTTC; CDR3: CASSQDRAYGYTF
V: TRBV2; size: NA; J: TRBJ2-4; D: NA; DNA: TGTGCCAGCAGTGAGATTCGGGGTCTAGGAAACATTCAGTACTTC; CDR3: CASSEIRGLGNIQYF
V: TRBV7-6; size: NA; J: TRBJ1-5; D: TRBD1; DNA: TGTGCCAGCAGCCCCTCGACAGGGTCGGACAATCAGCCCCAGCATTTT; CDR3: CASSPSTGSDNQPQHF
V: TRBV4-1; size: NA; J: TRBJ2-1; D: NA; DNA: TGCGCCAGCAGCCAAGAGCCTAGCGTGTCCTACAATGAGCAGTTCTTC; CDR3: CASSQEPSVSYNEQFF
V: TRBV28; size: NA; J: TRBJ2-7; D: NA; DNA: TGTGCCAGCAGCCCTCGCTCTACAGGGCTGGACGAGCAGTACTTC; CDR3: CASSPRSTGLDEQYF
V: TRBV5-1; size: NA; J: TRBJ2-3; D: TRBD2; DNA: TGCGCCAGCAGCCCCCCGTCGGGACTAGCGGGGATTAGCACAGATACGCAGTATTTT; CDR3: CASSPPSGLAGISTDTQYF
V: TRBV11-2; size: NA; J: TRBJ2-1; D: TRBD2; DNA: TGTGCCAGCAGCACCCGGGACTACCACAATGAGCAGTTCTTC; CDR3: CASSTRDYHNEQFF
V: TRBV15; size: once; J: TRBJ2-7; D: TRBD2; DNA: TGTGCCACCAGCAGAGGGGGACTAGCGGTCTACGAGCAGTACTTC; CDR3: CATSRGGLAVYEQYF
V: TRBV7-9; size: NA; J: TRBJ1-4; D: NA; DNA: TGTGCCAGCAGCTTAGAGTACGGGAATGAAAAACTGTTTTTT; CDR3: CASSLEYGNEKLFF
V: TRBV25-1; size: once; J: TRBJ1-4; D: NA; DNA: TGTGCCAGCAGTGGAGGGGCCGCAACTAATGAAAAACTGTTTTTT; CDR3: CASSGGAATNEKLFF
V: TRBV28; size: NA; J: TRBJ1-1; D: NA; DNA: TGTGCCAGCAGTTCCCGGGGGGGCTTAACTGAAGCTTTCTTT; CDR3: CASSSRGGLTEAFF
V: TRBV6-6; size: NA; J: TRBJ2-5; D: TRBD1; DNA: TGTGCCAGCAGTTACAGACAGGGAAAAGAGACCCAGTACTTC; CDR3: CASSYRQGKETQYF
V: TRBV20-1; size: NA; J: TRBJ1-1; D: NA; DNA: TGCAGTTCACCCCCGTTGACTGAAGCTTTCTTT; CDR3: CSSPPLTEAFF
V: TRBV6-7; size: NA; J: TRBJ2-5; D: NA; DNA: TGTGCCAGATTGTTGGGGCTGGACCAGCAGGAGACCCAGTACTTC; CDR3: CARLLGLDQQETQYF
V: TRBV11-2; size: once; J: TRBJ2-2; D: NA; DNA: TGTGCCAGCAGCTTATCCCCCAACACCGGGGAGCTGTTTTTT; CDR3: CASSLSPNTGELFF
V: TRBV2; size: many; J: TRBJ1-4; D: NA; DNA: TGTGCCGGACGACCGAACGCGGAAAAACTGTTTTTT; CDR3: CAGRPNAEKLFF
V: TRBV23-1; size: NA; J: TRBJ2-7; D: NA; DNA: TGCGCCAGCAGTGTTTTCGCCGACTACGAGCAGTACTTC; CDR3: CASSVFADYEQYF
V: TRBV10-2; size: NA; J: TRBJ2-7; D: TRBD2; DNA: TGCGCCAGCAGACACGGCCTAGCGGGAACCTACGAGCAGTACTTC; CDR3: CASRHGLAGTYEQYF
V: TRBV5-6; size: NA; J: TRBJ2-1; D: NA; DNA: TGTGCCAGCAGCCCGATAATGGACGCGAGAACGGATGAGCAGTTCTTC; CDR3: CASSPIMDARTDEQFF
V: TRBV5-1; size: NA; J: TRBJ2-7; D: TRBD2; DNA: TGCGCCAGCAGCCCGGGGACTAGCGGGAGTGAGCAGTACTTC; CDR3: CASSPGTSGSEQYF
V: TRBV7-2; size: NA; J: TRBJ2-7; D: NA; DNA: TGTGCCAGCAGCTTAACTTCGGGGTCCTACGAGCAGTACTTC; CDR3: CASSLTSGSYEQYF
V: TRBV6-1; size: NA; J: TRBJ1-3; D: NA; DNA: TGTGCCAGCAGTGAGGACGAGAGCTCTGGAAACACCATATATTTT; CDR3: CASSEDESSGNTIYF
V: TRBV7-9; size: once; J: TRBJ2-1; D: TRBD2; DNA: TGTGCCAGCACGAGACCGGGACTAGCTGGGAATGAGCAGTTCTTC; CDR3: CASTRPGLAGNEQFF
V: TRBV2; size: NA; J: TRBJ1-5; D: TRBD1; DNA: TGTGCCAGCAGTAGAGACAGGGGGGGCAATCAGCCCCAGCATTTT; CDR3: CASSRDRGGNQPQHF
V: TRBV2; size: few; J: TRBJ1-5; D: NA; DNA: TGTGCCAGCAGCGCCGGGGGACGCGGTTCGAATCAGCCCCAGCATTTT; CDR3: CASSAGGRGSNQPQHF